The 22 T cell receptor beta chains in this list originate from one sample, sequenced in a study of shared clonotypes between healthy human individuals. Here immunoSEQ multiplex PCR was the method, and the copy in TCRdb shows in-frame clones only, minus some. The top ten clones hold approximately 1.5% of a sample with about 1 million clones, about 75% of them seen once. The sequenced material came from memory CD4+ T cells sorted from blood. Subset reported: CD45RA-negative fraction. The origin of the receptors is a young man in good health.

This chain joins TRBV2 and TRBJ2-3; 15 bases match TRBD2. V gave up 5 bases and J gave up 2 bases; unmatched junction bases: 14. Germline V gives CDR1 SNHLY, CDR2 FYNNEI. The CDR3 covers 20 residues. CDR3 sequence: CASSLTPGLAGGVYTDTQYF. DNA of the CDR3: TGTGCCAGCAGTCTCACGCCGGGACTAGCGGGAGGAGTGTACACAGATACGCAGTATTTT. Full variable domain (outside the CDR3, taken from reference TRBV2 and TRBJ2-3): EPEVTQTPSHQVTQMGQEVILRCVPISNHLYFYWYRQILGQKVEFLVSFYNNEISEKSEIFDDQFSVERPDGSNFTLKIRSTKLEDSAMYFCASSLTPGLAGGVYTDTQYFGPGTRLTVL.

This clone has a single count. The chain couples TRBV19 to TRBJ2-2; tentative D call: TRBD1 (7 bases). This CDR3 contains 16 residues. From germline, CDR1 is LNHDA and CDR2 SQIVND (reference sequence). V was pared by 4 bases and J by 1 base, with 13 bases between. CDR3 protein: CASSSFQGGNTGELFF. Here the CDR3 DNA reads TGTGCCAGTAGTAGCTTCCAGGGGGGGAACACCGGGGAGCTGTTTTTT. Full variable domain (missing parts from reference TRBV19 and TRBJ2-2): DGGITQSPKYLFRKEGQNVTLSCEQNLNHDAMYWYRQDPGQGLRLIYYSQIVNDFQKGDIAEGYSVSREKKESFPLTVTSAQKNPTAFYLCASSSFQGGNTGELFFGEGSRLTVL.

Comments on this clone: Other DNA sequences in this sample translate to the same CDR3. V usage is TRBV28 and J usage is TRBJ1-3; possibly TRBD1 for D (5 bases). This CDR3 comprises 15 residues. V lost 4 bases, J lost 0 bases, and 10 bases lay in between. Per germline, CDR1 MDHEN and CDR2 SYDVKM. The CDR3 loop is CASSSGGSSGNTIYF. DNA of the CDR3: TGTGCCAGCAGTTCGGGGGGGAGCTCTGGAAACACCATATATTTT. The entire variable domain, with the rest obtained from reference TRBV28 and TRBJ1-3, is as follows: DVKVTQSSRYLVKRTGEKVFLECVQDMDHENMFWYRQDPGLGLRLIYFSYDVKMKEKGDIPEGYSVSREKKERFSLILESASTNQTSMYLCASSSGGSSGNTIYFGEGSWLTVV.

This clone appeared a few times. V usage is TRBV27 and J usage is TRBJ1-3; unclear D gene. The V gene's germline CDR1 is MNHEY and CDR2 SMNVEV (reference sequence). V was cut by 3 bases and J by 3 bases, with 6 bases left in between. The CDR3 runs to 13 residues. The CDR3 DNA reads TGTGCCAGCAGTTTGGCATTTGGAAACACCATATATTTT. It translates to CASSLAFGNTIYF.

This clone was seen a handful of times. CDR3 sequence: CASSGSENQPQHF. CDR3 sequence (DNA): TGCGCCAGCAGTGGATCCGAGAATCAGCCCCAGCATTTT. The chain couples TRBV10-1 to TRBJ1-5, with D hard to call. The CDR3 runs 13 residues. Germline lookup yields CDR1 WNHNN and CDR2 SYGVQD (reference sequence). V dropped 4 bases and J dropped 4 bases, with 8 bases sitting between them.

This clone turned up a few times. The rearrangement links TRBV7-9 to TRBJ1-1; D is undetermined. The germline V gene encodes CDR1 SEHNR and CDR2 FQNEAQ (reference sequence). Trimming shortened V by 1 base and J by 11 bases, and 14 bases separated the two germline ends. CDR3 length equals 13 residues. The CDR3 nucleotides read TGTGCCAGCAGCTTAGTTGGTGCGAATGGGGCTTTCTTT. It encodes CASSLVGANGAFF.

This clone was counted only a few times. The chain is built from TRBV28 and TRBJ1-5; the match to TRBD1 covers 9 bases. The CDR3 is 15 residues long. V lost 2 bases, J lost 5 bases, and 4 bases stayed unmatched. Germline values: CDR1 MDHEN, CDR2 SYDVKM. CDR3 nucleotide sequence: TGTGCCAGCAGTTTAGTGGACAGGGGCCATCAGCCCCAGCATTTT. This codes for CASSLVDRGHQPQHF.

About this clone itself: This sample also contains other DNA sequences that code for the same CDR3. The genes are TRBV7-2 and TRBJ2-7; TRBD2 matches 10 bases. The V segment lost 5 bases and the J segment 2 bases; nucleotides outside the gene matches: 3. Germline CDR1 and CDR2: SGHTA and FQGNSA. The CDR3 extends over 14 amino acids. CDR3 sequence (DNA): TGTGCCAGCAGCCCCGGACTAGCGGCCTACGAGCAGTACTTC. Its protein product is CASSPGLAAYEQYF.

A note on this clone: An end of the junction differs from the germline gene, which may be a read error. The V and J genes are TRBV7-7 and TRBJ2-1, with TRBD2 matching over 9 bases. The germline V gene has CDR1 SSHAT and CDR2 FNYEAQ (reference sequence). The length of the CDR3 is 15 residues. CDR3 loop: CASSELAGGRNEQFF. The CDR3 DNA is TGTGCTAGCAGCGAACTAGCGGGCGGAAGAAATGAGCAGTTCTTC.

The rearrangement joins TRBV14 to TRBJ1-6; TRBD1 aligns across 11 bases. The V gene's germline CDR1 is SGHDN and CDR2 FVKESK. This CDR3 has 17 amino acids. Trimming removed 4 bases from V and 7 bases from J; junction bases left unmatched: 9. The CDR3 loop reads CASSRGQGANLNSPLHF. In DNA form, the CDR3 reads TGTGCCAGCAGCCGTGGACAGGGGGCGAACTTAAATTCACCCCTCCACTTT.

The V gene is TRBV5-5, the J gene TRBJ2-7; D possibly corresponds to TRBD2 (5 bases). The germline CDR1 and CDR2 sequences are SGHKS and YYEKEE (reference sequence). The CDR3 contains 11 residues. V lost 4 bases and J lost 7, with 9 bases in between. The CDR3 spells CASSRRGEQYF. The CDR3 nucleotides are TGTGCCAGCAGCCGCCGAGGGGAGCAGTACTTC.

In its sample, this clone was seen once. CDR3 protein: CASSSSLGTSSTDTQYF. CDR3 nucleotides: TGTGCCAGCAGCTCCTCTTTGGGGACATCAAGCACAGATACGCAGTATTTT. The chain joins TRBV7-3 to TRBJ2-3; weak D call: TRBD1 (6 bases). V dropped 4 bases and J dropped 0 bases, with 17 bases sitting between them. The CDR3 loop spans 17 amino acids. CDR1 and CDR2 (germline): SGHTA, FQGTGA.

A few counts support this clone. V is TRBV9 and J is TRBJ2-6, with D uncertain. V was cut by 4 bases and J by 0 bases, with 2 bases left in between. From germline, CDR1 is SGDLS and CDR2 YYNGEE. The CDR3 is 13 residues long. CDR3 loop: CASSISGANVLTF. Written as DNA, the CDR3 is TGTGCCAGCAGCATCTCTGGGGCCAACGTCCTGACTTTC.

Turning to this clone: Other DNA sequences from this sample encode an identical CDR3 as well. The chain uses TRBV5-4 and TRBJ1-1, with D unclear. V lost 0 bases and J 1 base, leaving 7 bases between the germline ends. The CDR3 is made up of 14 amino acids. CDR1 and CDR2 from the germline V gene are SGHNT and YYREEE (reference sequence). The chain's CDR3 is CASSLDWGNTEAFF. The CDR3, as DNA: TGTGCCAGCAGCTTGGACTGGGGGAACACTGAAGCTTTCTTT.

V and J are TRBV5-8 and TRBJ1-2; D perhaps matches TRBD1 (6 bases). The V end was cut by 5 bases, the J end by 4 bases, with 12 bases between. The CDR3 extends over 13 amino acids. From germline, CDR1 is SGHTS and CDR2 YDEGEE. CDR3 DNA sequence: TGTGCCAGCAGGGTGGGGGCAGTCTATGGCTACACCTTC. It is translated as CASRVGAVYGYTF.

This clone was seen only once. The CDR3 reads CASSTDRAGGPQHF. For the CDR3, the DNA is TGTGCCAGTAGTACGGACAGGGCGGGAGGGCCCCAGCATTTT. The V gene is TRBV19, the J gene TRBJ1-5, with 8 positions matching TRBD1. CDR1 and CDR2 (germline): LNHDA, SQIVND (reference sequence). The CDR3 totals 14 residues. The V segment lost 4 bases and the J segment 9 bases; nucleotides outside the gene matches: 8.

Details on this clone: The junction shows a germline mismatch at one end, possibly a read error. The chain has TRBV15 and TRBJ1-5; D remains unclear. The CDR3 is 14 residues long. Germline-derived CDR1 and CDR2 are LNHNV and YYDKDF (reference sequence). The CDR3 is CATATIGSNQSQHF. The CDR3 nucleotides read TGTGCCACCGCGACGATAGGCAGCAATCAGTCCCAGCATTTT.

This chain links TRBV7-9 with TRBJ1-2; 9 nucleotides align to TRBD1. The germline V gene has CDR1 SEHNR and CDR2 FQNEAQ (reference sequence). V shed 5 bases, J shed 7 bases, and the junction held 14 bases outside the gene matches. The CDR3 contains 16 residues. This chain's CDR3 is CASSPGTGFPIAGYTF. CDR3 DNA: TGTGCCAGCAGCCCCGGGACAGGGTTCCCTATCGCTGGCTACACCTTC. Filled out from reference TRBV7-9 and TRBJ1-2, the complete variable domain reads DTGVSQNPRHKITKRGQNVTFRCDPISEHNRLYWYRQTLGQGPEFLTYFQNEAQLEKSRLLSDRFSAERPKGSFSTLEIQRTEQGDSAMYLCASSPGTGFPIAGYTFGSGTRLTVV.

The chain combines TRBV28 with TRBJ1-1; TRBD1 is a possible D gene (5 bases). There are 14 residues in the CDR3. V dropped 5 bases and J dropped 5 bases, with 15 bases sitting between them. CDR1 and CDR2 from the germline V gene are MDHEN and SYDVKM. Here the CDR3 reads CASSRRGPGTEAFF. The CDR3, as DNA: TGTGCCAGCAGTCGTCGGGGACCGGGGACTGAAGCTTTCTTT.

On this clone: In the same sample, other DNA sequences code for this CDR3. The genes are TRBV30 and TRBJ2-7; D unclear. Per germline, CDR1 GTSNPN and CDR2 SVGIG (reference sequence). This CDR3 region has 12 residues. Between the trimmed V and J ends, which lost 0 bases and 3 bases, there was a span of 6 bases. Written as DNA, the CDR3 is TGTGCCTGGAGTGTATCTGGCTACGAGCAGTACTTC. Translation gives CAWSVSGYEQYF. The full variable domain, in which reference TRBV30 and TRBJ2-7 provide the parts outside the CDR3, is SQTIHQWPATLVQPVGSPLSLECTVEGTSNPNLYWYRQAAGRGLQLLFYSVGIGQISSEVPQNLSASRPQDRQFILSSKKLLLSDSGFYLCAWSVSGYEQYFGPGTRLTVT.

The chain is built from TRBV7-9 and TRBJ2-7; 10 bases are shared with TRBD2. Germline V gene lookup returns CDR1 SEHNR and CDR2 FQNEAQ (reference sequence). The CDR3 sequence is 15 residues long. The V gene end was trimmed by 5 bases and the J gene end by 2 bases; junction bases not matched to a gene: 6. The DNA of the CDR3 is TGTGCCAGCAGCCCGACTAGCGGGCGGACCTACGAGCAGTACTTC. Translating gives CASSPTSGRTYEQYF.

This clone was observed once. The chain employs TRBV7-2 and TRBJ2-7; possibly TRBD1 or TRBD2 for D (5 bases each). The V gene's germline CDR1 is SGHTA and CDR2 FQGNSA. CDR3 size: 14 residues. The V gene lost 1 base and the J gene lost 7 bases, with 14 bases spanning the gap. The CDR3 protein is CASSLDATEGEQYF. CDR3 DNA: TGTGCCAGCAGCTTAGATGCGACAGAGGGGGAGCAGTACTTC.